The 15 T cell receptor beta chains below all came from one sample that was sequenced in a study of response to subunit inactivated influenza vaccine. TCRdb recomputed calls from the RT-PCR reads with MiXCR, one row per CDR3 protein. The table has under 950,000 distinct CDR3 sequences, approximately 22% seen once. The sequencing here drew on PBMCs from blood, taken about 5 days after vaccination. The receptors were gathered from a man in his forties or fifties who received an inactivated influenza vaccine.

This clonotype was observed a handful of times. V is TRBV27 and J is TRBJ1-2, with a weak D call TRBD1 (6 bases). CDR1 MNHEY and CDR2 SMNVEV come from the germline V gene (reference sequence). The CDR3 runs to 13 residues. V was clipped by 8 bases and J by 4 bases, with 14 bases between them. The CDR3 DNA follows: TGTGCCAGCGCTATGCAGGGGAGCTATGGCTACACCTTC. Encoded protein: CASAMQGSYGYTF.

This sequence joins TRBV5-1 and TRBJ1-5, with D maybe TRBD1 (5 bases). The CDR3 runs 15 residues. Germline V gene sequence: CDR1 SGHRS, CDR2 YFSETQ. V lost 0 bases and J 3 bases, leaving 10 bases between the germline ends. Here the CDR3 DNA reads TGCGCCAGCAGCTTGGGAGGGGACTTCAATCAGCCCCAGCATTTT. Its translation is CASSLGGDFNQPQHF.

This clonotype was recorded a few times. The V call is TRBV20-1, the J call TRBJ1-5, with no clear D. This CDR3 has 15 amino acids. V lost 0 bases and J lost 0, with 9 bases in between. Germline CDR1 reads DFQATT; CDR2 reads SNEGSKA (reference sequence). The CDR3 spells CSARDLEYSNQPQHF. DNA for the CDR3: TGCAGTGCTAGAGATCTCGAGTATAGCAATCAGCCCCAGCATTTT.

This sequence joins TRBV6-1 and TRBJ2-2, with 13 bases aligning to TRBD2. CDR1 is MNHNS and CDR2 is SASEGT in the germline V gene. Trimming took 6 bases from V and 9 from J; bases not matched to a gene: 10. The CDR3 has 16 residues. The CDR3 region has the DNA TGTGCCAGCAGGACACTAGCGGGGGGGATACCCAGGGAGCTGTTTTTT. This sequence encodes CASRTLAGGIPRELFF.

The chain has TRBV28 and TRBJ2-7; TRBD1 agrees at 7 bases. J gave up 2 bases and V 7 bases, and 8 bases lay outside the gene matches. Germline V gene data show CDR1 as MDHEN and CDR2 as SYDVKM. CDR3 length: 14 residues. This chain's CDR3 is CASKSTGSAYEQYF. Here the CDR3 DNA reads TGTGCCAGCAAGTCGACAGGGTCGGCCTACGAGCAGTACTTC.

This rearrangement joins TRBV29-1 to TRBJ2-1; 7 nucleotides align to TRBD2. There are 14 residues in the CDR3. Germline CDR1 and CDR2: SQVTM and ANQGSEA. The V and J ends lost 0 bases and 6 bases, in that order; junction bases with no gene match: 5. In nucleotides, the CDR3 is TGCAGCGTTGAAGAGCGGGAGCCCCTCAATGAGCAGTTCTTC. This translates into CSVEEREPLNEQFF.

The V call is TRBV29-1, the J call TRBJ2-7; TRBD2 matches at 16 bases. The J segment lost 4 bases and the V segment lost 7 bases, leaving 7 bases of the junction unmatched. The CDR3 loop spans 15 amino acids. Looked up from germline, CDR1 is SQVTM and CDR2 is ANQGSEA. CDR3 in amino acids: CSGTGLAGGRYEQYF. The CDR3 DNA sequence: TGCAGCGGAACGGGACTAGCGGGAGGGAGGTACGAGCAGTACTTC.

The gene calls are TRBV10-3 and TRBJ2-7; the D is unclear. V was cut by 1 base and J by 1 base, with 5 bases left in between. Germline assignment: CDR1 ENHRY and CDR2 SYGVKD. This CDR3 is built from 13 residues. CDR3 sequence (DNA): TGTGCCATCAGTGAGTATACATCCTACGAGCAGTACTTC. It encodes CAISEYTSYEQYF.

The rearrangement uses TRBV6-1 and TRBJ2-5; D uncertain. Germline CDR1 is MNHNS and CDR2 is SASEGT. There are 13 residues in the CDR3. V gave up 7 bases and J gave up 4 bases, with 13 bases separating them. The CDR3 protein is CASTRWEGETQYF. CDR3 coding DNA: TGTGCCAGCACTCGATGGGAAGGAGAGACCCAGTACTTC.

This clonotype was seen only a few times. The rearrangement links TRBV27 to TRBJ1-5; possible D gene TRBD1, 6 bases. Germline V CDR1 and CDR2: MNHEY, SMNVEV (reference sequence). There are 17 residues in the CDR3. V was pared by 4 bases and J by 2 bases, with 18 bases between. For the CDR3, the DNA is TGTGCCAGCAGTTACAAGGGGGGGGGACGTGGCAATCAGCCCCAGCATTTT. It encodes CASSYKGGGRGNQPQHF.

The chain recombines TRBV5-1 with TRBJ2-7; 7 bases line up with TRBD2. This CDR3 contains 13 residues. V was clipped by 4 bases and J by 4 bases; unmatched bases: 5. Germline V gene sequence: CDR1 SGHRS, CDR2 YFSETQ. The CDR3 here is CASSGAGVYEQYF. The CDR3, as DNA: TGCGCCAGCAGCGGGGCGGGAGTGTACGAGCAGTACTTC.

This clonotype was counted a few times. This chain connects TRBV7-8 to TRBJ2-4; no clear D gene. Trimming took off 3 bases at V and 0 bases at J, with 6 bases between the two ends. The CDR3 totals 14 residues. Germline V lookup: CDR1 SGHVS, CDR2 FQNEAQ. The CDR3 DNA reads TGTGCCAGCAGCTTCTCGCCAGCCAAAAACATTCAGTACTTC. Translation gives CASSFSPAKNIQYF.

This chain uses TRBV7-3 with TRBJ2-3; a weak D match, TRBD2 (6 bases). The V end lost 5 bases, the J end lost 6 bases, and 18 bases lay between the germline ends. The CDR3 is made up of 15 amino acids. Germline-derived CDR1 and CDR2 are SGHTA and FQGTGA. CDR3 sequence reads: CASSREAIGRDTQYF. The CDR3, as DNA: TGTGCCAGCAGCCGAGAGGCCATAGGGAGGGATACGCAGTATTTT.

V gene TRBV11-2 combines with J gene TRBJ2-1; D may be TRBD2 (5 bases). Germline values: CDR1 SGHAT, CDR2 FQNNGV. CDR3 length: 12 amino acids. The V end lost 6 bases, the J end lost 10 bases, and 13 bases lay between the germline ends. CDR3 sequence reads: CASRYPSGEQFF. The CDR3 bases are TGTGCCAGCAGGTATCCGTCGGGGGAGCAGTTCTTC.

The chain has TRBV15 and TRBJ2-1; 9 positions match TRBD1. V lost 4 bases and J lost 3; bases outside the gene matches: 4. The CDR3 has 15 residues. Germline CDR1 reads LNHNV; CDR2 reads YYDKDF (reference sequence). The CDR3 coding sequence is TGTGCCACCAGCATTGGACAGGGGTACTACAATGAGCAGTTCTTC. Protein sequence: CATSIGQGYYNEQFF. The full variable domain, rest sourced from reference TRBV15 and TRBJ2-1, is DAMVIQNPRYQVTQFGKPVTLSCSQTLNHNVMYWYQQKSSQAPKLLFHYYDKDFNNEADTPDNFQSRRPNTSFCFLDIRSPGLGDTAMYLCATSIGQGYYNEQFFGPGTRLTVL.